This paragraph reports one T cell receptor (beta chain). What it binds is unknown. Profiled with immunoSEQ multiplex PCR; TCRdb holds only in-frame clones, not every one. The table includes 92,000 or so clones, about 84% detected once. Blood samples were obtained at baseline, cycle 4 day 1, and cycle 7 day 1. This specimen comes from a study of OX40 agonist ivuxolimab in advanced cancers. Study background: Every 2 weeks, ivuxolimab was infused into the patients intravenously at between 0.01 and 10 mg/kg.

Study-wide points: At 0.1 to 3.0 mg/kg, clonal expansion of CD4+ and CD8+ blood T cells had occurred by week 6. Some nonresponders likewise displayed low normalized T-cell clonal expansion.

Germline CDR1 is PRHDT and CDR2 is FYEKMQ (reference sequence). CDR3 length: 10 amino acids. This clonotype originated in an adult with an advanced solid tumor such as melanoma, head and neck, liver or kidney cancer. The V and J genes are TRBV13 and TRBJ2-5; D remains ambiguous. The J call is in doubt because the DNA end fits TRBJ2-7 better. This specimen consisted of CD4+ or CD8+ T cells sorted from blood, obtained in a trial of the OX40 agonist ivuxolimab. CDR3 region: CASITYEQYF. In nucleotides, the CDR3 is TGTGCCAGCATAACTTACGAGCAGTACTTC.